This T cell receptor beta chain was sequenced in a study of cytomegalovirus exposure and HLA in healthy donors. For this clone: Its antigen is unidentified.

V lost 5 bases and J lost 5; bases outside the gene matches: 7. The CDR3 is made up of 15 amino acids. Germline CDR1 MRHNA, CDR2 SNTAGT. Findings and caveats of the study: It is likely that the observed cluster of highly shared sequence variants was a sequencing artifact. Listed as cytomegalovirus-associated were 150 to 200 TCR beta chains.

Both 60 Vbeta primers and 13 Jbeta primers went into the PCR. Method: immunoSEQ multiplex PCR; TCRdb's copy keeps in-frame clones and lacks some. The top ten hold roughly 4.4% of the sample, which has 70,000 to 85,000 clones, approximately 65% seen once. The chain links TRBV6-4 to TRBJ2-5; TRBD2 aligns across 11 bases. Source material: PBMCs. The receptor was derived from a male donor in good health and CMV-seropositive. CDR3 sequence reads: CASSQTSGESETQYF. The CDR3 region has the DNA TGTGCCAGCAGTCAGACTAGCGGGGAGTCCGAGACCCAGTACTTC.